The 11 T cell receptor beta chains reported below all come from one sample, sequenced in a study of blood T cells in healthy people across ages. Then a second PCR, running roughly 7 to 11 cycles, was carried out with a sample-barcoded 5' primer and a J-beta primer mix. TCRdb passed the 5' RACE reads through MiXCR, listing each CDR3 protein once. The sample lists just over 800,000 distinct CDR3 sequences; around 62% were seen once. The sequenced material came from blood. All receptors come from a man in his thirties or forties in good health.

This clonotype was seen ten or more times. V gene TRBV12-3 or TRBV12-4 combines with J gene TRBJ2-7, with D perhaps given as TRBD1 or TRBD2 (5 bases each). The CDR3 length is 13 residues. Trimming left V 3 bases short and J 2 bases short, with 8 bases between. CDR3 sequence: CASSLGPTYEQYF. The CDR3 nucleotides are TGTGCCAGCAGTTTGGGACCTACCTACGAGCAGTACTTC.

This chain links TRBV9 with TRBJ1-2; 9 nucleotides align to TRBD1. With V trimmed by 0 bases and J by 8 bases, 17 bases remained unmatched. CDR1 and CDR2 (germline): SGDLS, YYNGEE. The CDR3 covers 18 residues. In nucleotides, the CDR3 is TGTGCCAGCAGCGTAGCTACCCGACAGGGGACAGGGAGCTACGGCTACACCTTC. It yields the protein CASSVATRQGTGSYGYTF. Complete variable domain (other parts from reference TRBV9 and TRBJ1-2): DSGVTQTPKHLITATGQRVTLRCSPRSGDLSVYWYQQSLDQGLQFLIQYYNGEERAKGNILERFSAQQFPDLHSELNLSSLELGDSALYFCASSVATRQGTGSYGYTFGSGTRLTVV.

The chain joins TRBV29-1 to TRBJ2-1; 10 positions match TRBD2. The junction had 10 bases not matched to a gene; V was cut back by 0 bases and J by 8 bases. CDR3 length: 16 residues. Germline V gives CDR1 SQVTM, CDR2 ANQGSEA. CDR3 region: CSVEDSGSGRADEQFF. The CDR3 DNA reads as TGCAGCGTTGAAGATTCGGGGAGCGGGAGGGCCGATGAGCAGTTCTTC.

CDR3 coding DNA: TGTGCCAGCAGCCCTATAGGGGGCACTGAAGCTTTCTTT. It encodes CASSPIGGTEAFF. The rearrangement uses TRBV9 and TRBJ1-1, with D possibly being TRBD1 (6 bases). This CDR3 contains 13 residues. Between the trimmed V and J ends, which lost 4 bases and 4 bases, there was a span of 11 bases. The germline gives CDR1 SGDLS, CDR2 YYNGEE.

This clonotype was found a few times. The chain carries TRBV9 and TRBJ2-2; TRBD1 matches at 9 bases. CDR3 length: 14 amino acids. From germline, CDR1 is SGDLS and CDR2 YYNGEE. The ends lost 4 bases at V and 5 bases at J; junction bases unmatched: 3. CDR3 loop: CASSRDRGTGELFF. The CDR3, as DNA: TGTGCCAGCAGCCGTGACAGGGGGACCGGGGAGCTGTTTTTT.

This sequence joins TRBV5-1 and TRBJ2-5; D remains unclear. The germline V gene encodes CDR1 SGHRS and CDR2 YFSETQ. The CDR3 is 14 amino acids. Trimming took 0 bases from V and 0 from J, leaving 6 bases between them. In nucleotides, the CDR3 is TGCGCCAGCAGCTTGGAACAGTACCAAGAGACCCAGTACTTC. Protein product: CASSLEQYQETQYF.

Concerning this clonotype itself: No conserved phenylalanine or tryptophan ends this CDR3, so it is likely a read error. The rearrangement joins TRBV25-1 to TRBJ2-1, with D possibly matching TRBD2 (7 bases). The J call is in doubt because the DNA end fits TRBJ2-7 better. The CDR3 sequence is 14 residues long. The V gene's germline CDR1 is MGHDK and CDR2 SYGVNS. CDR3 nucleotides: TGTGCCAGCGGGGGGGCCGACACCTACAATGAGCAGTACTTG. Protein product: CASGGADTYNEQYL.

The CDR3 is CSAGAGTWRTAEQYF. The CDR3, as DNA: TGCAGTGCAGGGGCCGGGACTTGGAGGACTGCCGAGCAGTACTTC. This chain joins TRBV20-1 and TRBJ2-7, with TRBD2 as a possible D gene (6 bases). V lost 6 bases to trimming and J lost 6 bases, with 24 bases between them. Germline values: CDR1 DFQATT, CDR2 SNEGSKA (reference sequence). This CDR3 has 15 amino acids.

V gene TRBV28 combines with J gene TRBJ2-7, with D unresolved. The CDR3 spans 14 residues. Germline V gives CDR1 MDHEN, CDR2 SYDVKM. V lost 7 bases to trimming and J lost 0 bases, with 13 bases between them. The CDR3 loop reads CASTLSHTSYEQYF. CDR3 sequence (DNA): TGTGCCAGCACCCTATCTCACACCTCCTACGAGCAGTACTTC.

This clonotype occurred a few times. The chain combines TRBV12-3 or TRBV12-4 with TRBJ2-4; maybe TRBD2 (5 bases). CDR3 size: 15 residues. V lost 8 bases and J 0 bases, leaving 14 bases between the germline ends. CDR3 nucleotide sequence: TGTGCCAGCGCCCAGCCTAGCTTAGCCAAAAACATTCAGTACTTC. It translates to CASAQPSLAKNIQYF.

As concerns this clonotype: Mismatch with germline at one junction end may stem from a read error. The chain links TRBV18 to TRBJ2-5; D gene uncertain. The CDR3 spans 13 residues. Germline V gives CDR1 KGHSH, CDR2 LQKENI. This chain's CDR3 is CASSRGVQEAQYF. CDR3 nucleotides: TGTGCCAGCTCCCGCGGAGTCCAAGAGGCCCAGTACTTC.